In this sample, the clone carrying this TCR beta chain turned up a few times. The data originate from a study of blood T cell repertoires in COVID-19. The CDR3 runs 13 residues. V was pared by 5 bases and J by 8 bases, with 15 bases between. Looked up from germline, CDR1 is SGHDN and CDR2 is FVKESK. Original handling: It was from reference gene primer amplification that nucleated cell counts were estimated. Using immunoSEQ multiplex PCR, the repertoire was profiled, and TCRdb retains in-frame clones only, with some absent. Clone size and the V and J calls come from that table; the DNA yielded D and trimming. This table has fewer than 130,000 clones, 85% to 90% appearing once.

The clonotype comes from a woman older than 75 with acute or convalescent COVID-19. The chain uses TRBV14 and TRBJ1-2, with a tentative D call TRBD1 (5 bases). Sequencing was carried out using peripheral blood. The CDR3 nucleotides read TGTGCCAGCAGCTTCATGGAAAGGGGCGGCTACACCTTC. Amino acid sequence: CASSFMERGGYTF.